The text below deals with one T cell receptor beta chain. The data are from a study of control samples from healthy donors and cancer patients. The assay was immunoSEQ multiplex PCR, and TCRdb's table has in-frame clones only and misses some. The sample lists under 85,000 clones; roughly 92% were seen once. Germline V gene data show CDR1 as SGDLS and CDR2 as YYNGEE. This CDR3 has 16 amino acids. V was cut by 7 bases and J by 0 bases, with 19 bases left in between. Specimen: blood. The chain links TRBV9 to TRBJ1-2; perhaps TRBD1 as D (5 bases). The sequence was obtained from a woman aged 40 to 50 in good health. CDR3 amino acids: CASGFKDSRPNYGYTF. CDR3 in DNA: TGTGCCAGCGGATTTAAAGACAGCCGACCTAACTATGGCTACACCTTC.